This T cell receptor (beta chain) was identified during a study of blood T cell repertoires in COVID-19. Clones were read by immunoSEQ multiplex PCR, and TCRdb kept only the in-frame ones, dropping some. The sample lists 51,000 or so clones, under 90% occurring once. This CDR3 contains 15 residues. V gave up 2 bases and J gave up 3 bases; unmatched junction bases: 3. Per the germline V gene, CDR1 is SGHDT and CDR2 is YYEEEE. This sequence originates from a man older than 75 with active or convalescent COVID-19. The sequencing sample was made of peripheral blood. The chain combines TRBV5-6 with TRBJ2-2, with 8 bases that match TRBD1. The CDR3 is CASSFTGGDTGELFF. Here the CDR3 DNA reads TGTGCCAGCAGCTTCACAGGGGGAGACACCGGGGAGCTGTTTTTT.